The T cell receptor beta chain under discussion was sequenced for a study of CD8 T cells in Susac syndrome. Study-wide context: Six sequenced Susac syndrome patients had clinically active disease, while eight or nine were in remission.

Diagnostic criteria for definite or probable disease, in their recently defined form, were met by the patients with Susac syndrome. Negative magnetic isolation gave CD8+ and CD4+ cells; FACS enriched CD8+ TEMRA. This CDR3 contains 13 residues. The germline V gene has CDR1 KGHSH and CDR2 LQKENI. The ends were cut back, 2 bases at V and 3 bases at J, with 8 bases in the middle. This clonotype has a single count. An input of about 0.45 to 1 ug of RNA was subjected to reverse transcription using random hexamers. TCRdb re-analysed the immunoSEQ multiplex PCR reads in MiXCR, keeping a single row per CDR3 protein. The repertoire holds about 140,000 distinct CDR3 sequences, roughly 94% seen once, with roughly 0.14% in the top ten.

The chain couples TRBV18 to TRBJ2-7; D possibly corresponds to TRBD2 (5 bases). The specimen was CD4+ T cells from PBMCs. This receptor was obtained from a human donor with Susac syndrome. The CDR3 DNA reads TGTGCCAGCTCACCAAGACGGGACTACGAGCAGTACTTC. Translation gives CASSPRRDYEQYF.